The clone carrying this T cell receptor (beta chain) was counted only a few times. CDR1 and CDR2 from the germline V gene are MNHNS and SASEGT. This CDR3 comprises 13 residues. V lost 6 bases, J lost 4 bases, and 1 base stayed unmatched. The sample originates from a study of T cells in narcolepsy. Clones were sequenced by immunoSEQ multiplex PCR, and TCRdb holds only the in-frame ones, with some missing. This sample has approximately 22,000 clones, with around 63% found just once. This clonotype was obtained from a human donor in good health. V usage is TRBV6-1 and J usage is TRBJ2-5; 11 nucleotides match TRBD1. Sequencing input: memory (CD45RA-) CD4+ T cells from blood. In DNA form, the CDR3 reads TGTGCCAGCAGGGACAGGGGGCTAGAGACCCAGTACTTC. Translation: CASRDRGLETQYF.